A single count supports the clone carrying this T cell receptor (beta chain). Treatment noted: about 20 received Ad26.COV2.S at low or high dose, single or two shots; about five received placebo; per-sample allocation not given. Sampling took place 63 days after the first vaccine or placebo injection. TCRdb keeps only in-frame clones here, not all; method: immunoSEQ multiplex PCR. The data hold around 300,000 clones, with around nine tenths observed a single time. This sample was included in a study of Ad26.COV2.S vaccination and SARS-CoV-2 variants. The CDR3 extends over 13 amino acids. Trimming pared 2 bases from V and 7 bases from J, leaving 9 bases between. Germline CDR1 and CDR2: SNHLY and FYNNEI.

The chain recombines TRBV2 with TRBJ2-1; TRBD1 or TRBD2 may be the D gene (5 bases each). This TCR was recovered from a person aged 18 to 59 who received the Ad26.COV2.S COVID-19 vaccine or a placebo. Sequenced here: peripheral blood, sampled in a trial of Ad26.COV2.S vaccine versus placebo. CDR3 residues: CASSELWGNEQFF. The CDR3 DNA reads TGTGCCAGCAGTGAACTTTGGGGGAATGAGCAGTTCTTC.